The clone carrying this TCR beta chain came up many times. Individual cDNA molecules each received unique molecular identifiers attached to them. TCRdb reprocessed the 5' RACE reads via MiXCR and lists one record per CDR3 protein. This repertoire shows 30,000 to 45,000 distinct CDR3 sequences, around 4.1% found once; its top ten account for about 6%. This specimen belongs to a study of early T cells in non-severe SARS-CoV-2 infection. Study context: Sequencing of bulk RNA from unsorted whole blood was done, without chain pairing.

The source material was whole blood. This sequence originates from an adult who was a healthcare worker with PCR-confirmed SARS-CoV-2 infection or an uninfected control (not recorded which).

CDR3 amino acids: CSVDKGVQASEQFF. DNA of the CDR3: TGCAGCGTTGATAAAGGGGTTCAGGCGTCAGAGCAGTTCTTC. The gene calls are TRBV29-1 and TRBJ2-1; TRBD1 might be the D (5 bases). Germline V gene data show CDR1 as SQVTM and CDR2 as ANQGSEA. The CDR3 has 14 residues. The ends were cut back, 3 bases at V and 10 bases at J, with 19 bases in the middle.